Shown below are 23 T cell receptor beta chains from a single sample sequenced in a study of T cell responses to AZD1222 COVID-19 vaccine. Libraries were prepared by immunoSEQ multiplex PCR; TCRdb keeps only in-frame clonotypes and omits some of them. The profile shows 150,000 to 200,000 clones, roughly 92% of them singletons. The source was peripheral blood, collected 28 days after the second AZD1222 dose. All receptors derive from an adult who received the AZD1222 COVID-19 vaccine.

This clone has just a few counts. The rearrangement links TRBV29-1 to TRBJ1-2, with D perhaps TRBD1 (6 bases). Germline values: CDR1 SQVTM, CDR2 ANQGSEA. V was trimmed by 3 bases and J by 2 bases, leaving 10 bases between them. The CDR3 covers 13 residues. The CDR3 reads CSVDIGGNYGYTF. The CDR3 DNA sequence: TGCAGCGTTGATATAGGGGGGAACTATGGCTACACCTTC.

For the CDR3, the DNA is TGCGCCAGCAGCCAAGAGTGGGCAGGGTTCGGCACTGAAGCTTTCTTT. Amino acids: CASSQEWAGFGTEAFF. The rearrangement joins TRBV4-1 to TRBJ1-1; D may be TRBD1 (5 bases). This CDR3 has 16 amino acids. The germline V gene has CDR1 MGHRA and CDR2 YSYEKL. The V end was cut by 0 bases, the J end by 4 bases, with 15 bases between.

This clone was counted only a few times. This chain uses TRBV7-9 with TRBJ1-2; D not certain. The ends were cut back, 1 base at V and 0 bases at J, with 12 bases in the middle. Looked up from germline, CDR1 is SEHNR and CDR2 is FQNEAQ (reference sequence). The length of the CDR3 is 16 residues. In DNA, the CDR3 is TGTGCCAGCAGCTTAGGTCCCCCAGCTTCTAACTATGGCTACACCTTC. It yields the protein CASSLGPPASNYGYTF.

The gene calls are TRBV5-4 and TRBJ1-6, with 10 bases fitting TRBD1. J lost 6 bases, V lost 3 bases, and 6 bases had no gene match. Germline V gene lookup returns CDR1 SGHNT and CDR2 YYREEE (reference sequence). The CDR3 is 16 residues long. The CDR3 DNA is TGTGCCAGCAGCTCAATGACAGGGGGCAGTAATTCACCCCTCCACTTT. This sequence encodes CASSSMTGGSNSPLHF.

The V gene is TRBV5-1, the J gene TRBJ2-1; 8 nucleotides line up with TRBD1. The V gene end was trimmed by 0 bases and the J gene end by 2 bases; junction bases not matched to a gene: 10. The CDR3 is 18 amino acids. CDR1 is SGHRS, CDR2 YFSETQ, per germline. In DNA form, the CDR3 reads TGCGCCAGCAGCTTGGACCCCACAGGGGGTTCCCCCTACAATGAGCAGTTCTTC. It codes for CASSLDPTGGSPYNEQFF. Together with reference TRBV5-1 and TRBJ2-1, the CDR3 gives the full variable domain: KAGVTQTPRYLIKTRGQQVTLSCSPISGHRSVSWYQQTPGQGLQFLFEYFSETQRNKGNFPGRFSGRQFSNSRSEMNVSTLELGDSALYLCASSLDPTGGSPYNEQFFGPGTRLTVL.

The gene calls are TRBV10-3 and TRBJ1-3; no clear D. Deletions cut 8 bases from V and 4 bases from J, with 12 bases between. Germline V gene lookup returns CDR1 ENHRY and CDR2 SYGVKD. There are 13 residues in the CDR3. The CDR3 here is CAILGKGGNTIYF. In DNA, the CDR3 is TGTGCCATCCTAGGGAAGGGAGGAAACACCATATATTTT.

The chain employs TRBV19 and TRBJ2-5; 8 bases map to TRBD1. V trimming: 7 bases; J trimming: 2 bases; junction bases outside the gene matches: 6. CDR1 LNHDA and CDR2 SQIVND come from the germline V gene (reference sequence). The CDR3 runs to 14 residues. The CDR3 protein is CASTRTGPQETQYF. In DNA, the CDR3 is TGTGCCAGTACCCGGACAGGGCCGCAAGAGACCCAGTACTTC.

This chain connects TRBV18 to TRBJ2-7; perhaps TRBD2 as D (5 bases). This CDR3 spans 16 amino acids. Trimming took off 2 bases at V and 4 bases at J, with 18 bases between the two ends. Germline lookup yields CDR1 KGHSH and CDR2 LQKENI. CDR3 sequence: CASSPDSSVVHYEQYF. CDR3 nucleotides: TGTGCCAGCTCACCAGATAGTAGCGTCGTCCATTACGAGCAGTACTTC.

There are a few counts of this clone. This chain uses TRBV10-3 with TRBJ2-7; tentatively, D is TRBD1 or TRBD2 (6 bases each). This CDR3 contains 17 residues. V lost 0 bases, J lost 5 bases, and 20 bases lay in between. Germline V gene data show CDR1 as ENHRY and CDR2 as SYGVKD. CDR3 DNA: TGTGCCATCAGTGAGTCGATATGGCGGGACAACAGCCACGAGCAGTACTTC. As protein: CAISESIWRDNSHEQYF.

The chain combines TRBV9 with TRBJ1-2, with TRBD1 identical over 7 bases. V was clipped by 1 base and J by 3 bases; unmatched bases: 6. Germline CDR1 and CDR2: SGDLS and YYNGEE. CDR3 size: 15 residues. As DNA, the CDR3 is TGTGCCAGCAGCGTAAGACAGGGAGTGCACTATGGCTACACCTTC. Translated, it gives CASSVRQGVHYGYTF.

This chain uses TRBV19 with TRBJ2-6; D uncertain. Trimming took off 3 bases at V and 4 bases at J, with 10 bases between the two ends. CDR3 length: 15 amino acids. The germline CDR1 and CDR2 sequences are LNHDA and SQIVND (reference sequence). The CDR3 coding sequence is TGTGCCAGTAGTATCTCTCGGTCCGGGGCCAACGTCCTGACTTTC. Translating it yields CASSISRSGANVLTF.

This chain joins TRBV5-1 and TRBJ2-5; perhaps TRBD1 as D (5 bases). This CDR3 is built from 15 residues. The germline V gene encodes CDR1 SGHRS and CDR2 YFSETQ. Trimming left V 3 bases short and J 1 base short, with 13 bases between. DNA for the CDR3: TGCGCCAGCAGCTCTACCGGACACAGCCAAGAGACCCAGTACTTC. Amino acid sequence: CASSSTGHSQETQYF.

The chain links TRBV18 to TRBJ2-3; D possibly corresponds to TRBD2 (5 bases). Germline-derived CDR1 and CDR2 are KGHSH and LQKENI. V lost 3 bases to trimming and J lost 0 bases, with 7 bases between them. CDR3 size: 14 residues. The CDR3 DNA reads TGTGCCAGCTCACCCGGACTGAGCACAGATACGCAGTATTTT. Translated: CASSPGLSTDTQYF.

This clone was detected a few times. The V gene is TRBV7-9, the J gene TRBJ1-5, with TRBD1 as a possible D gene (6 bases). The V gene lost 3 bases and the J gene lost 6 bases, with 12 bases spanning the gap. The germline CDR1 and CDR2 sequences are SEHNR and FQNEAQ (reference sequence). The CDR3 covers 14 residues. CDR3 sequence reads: CASSLEGGTQPQHF. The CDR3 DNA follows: TGTGCCAGCAGCTTGGAGGGGGGTACTCAGCCCCAGCATTTT.

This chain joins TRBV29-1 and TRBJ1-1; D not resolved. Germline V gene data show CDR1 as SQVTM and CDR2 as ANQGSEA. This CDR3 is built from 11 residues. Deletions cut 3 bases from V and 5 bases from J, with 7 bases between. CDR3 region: CSVEGGTEAFF. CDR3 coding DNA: TGCAGCGTTGAGGGTGGGACTGAAGCTTTCTTT.

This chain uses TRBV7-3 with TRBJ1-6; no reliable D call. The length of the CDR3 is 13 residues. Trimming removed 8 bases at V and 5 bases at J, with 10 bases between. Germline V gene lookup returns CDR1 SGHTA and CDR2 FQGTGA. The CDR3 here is CASSPSHNSPLHF. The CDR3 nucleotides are TGTGCCAGCTCTCCTTCGCATAATTCACCCCTCCACTTT.

This CDR3 is CASSDIRTGANYGYTF. The CDR3 DNA reads as TGTGCCAGCAGCGACATTAGGACGGGTGCTAACTATGGCTACACCTTC. V usage is TRBV7-9 and J usage is TRBJ1-2; D gene uncertain. The CDR3 spans 16 residues. Deletions cut 5 bases from V and 0 bases from J, with 16 bases between. CDR1 and CDR2 from the germline V gene are SEHNR and FQNEAQ (reference sequence).

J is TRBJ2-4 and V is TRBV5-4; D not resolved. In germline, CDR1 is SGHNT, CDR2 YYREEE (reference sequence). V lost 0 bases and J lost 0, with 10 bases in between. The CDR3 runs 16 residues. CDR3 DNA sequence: TGTGCCAGCAGCTTGGAAGGGCCCATAGCCAAAAACATTCAGTACTTC. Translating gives CASSLEGPIAKNIQYF.

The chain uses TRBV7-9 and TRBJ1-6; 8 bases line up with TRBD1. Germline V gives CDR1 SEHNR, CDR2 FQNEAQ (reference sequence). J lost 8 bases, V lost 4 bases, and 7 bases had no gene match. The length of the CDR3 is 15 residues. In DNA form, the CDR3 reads TGTGCCAGCAGCTCATCGACAGGGGCGGATTCACCCCTCCACTTT. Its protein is CASSSSTGADSPLHF. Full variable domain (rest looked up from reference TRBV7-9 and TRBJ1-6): DTGVSQNPRHKITKRGQNVTFRCDPISEHNRLYWYRQTLGQGPEFLTYFQNEAQLEKSRLLSDRFSAERPKGSFSTLEIQRTEQGDSAMYLCASSSSTGADSPLHFGNGTRLTVT.

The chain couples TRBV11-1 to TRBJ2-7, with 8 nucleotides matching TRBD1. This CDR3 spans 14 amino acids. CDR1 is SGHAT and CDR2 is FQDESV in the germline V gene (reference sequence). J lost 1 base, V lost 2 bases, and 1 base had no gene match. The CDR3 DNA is TGTGCCAGCAGCTTACGGGACAGGTCCTACGAGCAGTACTTC. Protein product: CASSLRDRSYEQYF.

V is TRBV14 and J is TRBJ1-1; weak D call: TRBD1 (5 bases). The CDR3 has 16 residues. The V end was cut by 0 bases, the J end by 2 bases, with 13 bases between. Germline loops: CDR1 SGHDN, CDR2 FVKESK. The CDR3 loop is CASSQEGRRINTEAFF. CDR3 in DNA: TGTGCCAGCAGCCAAGAGGGGCGGCGGATAAACACTGAAGCTTTCTTT.

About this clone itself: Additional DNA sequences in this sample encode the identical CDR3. The CDR3 loop reads CASSIGTGNQPQHF. The CDR3 DNA sequence: TGTGCCAGTAGTATCGGGACAGGGAATCAGCCCCAGCATTTT. This sequence joins TRBV19 and TRBJ1-5, with 9 bases identical to TRBD1. V gave up 3 bases and J gave up 4 bases; unmatched junction bases: 1. The CDR3 loop spans 14 amino acids. Germline assignment: CDR1 LNHDA and CDR2 SQIVND (reference sequence).

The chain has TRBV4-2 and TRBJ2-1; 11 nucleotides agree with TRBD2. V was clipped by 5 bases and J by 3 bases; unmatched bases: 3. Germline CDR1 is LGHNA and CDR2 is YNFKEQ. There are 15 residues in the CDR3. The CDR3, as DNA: TGTGCCAGCAGCAAAGGGACTAGCGGCTACAATGAGCAGTTCTTC. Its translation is CASSKGTSGYNEQFF.